Listed below are T cell receptor beta chains from one sample, sequenced in a study of beta chain features in type 1 diabetes. This table comes from immunoSEQ multiplex PCR, and its TCRdb copy is limited to in-frame clones, with some not included. The sample lists roughly 290,000 clones, around 7.8% occurring once. The sample consisted of central memory CD4+ T cells from blood. Receptors were obtained from a woman younger than 35 in good health. Both conserved end residues are trimmed from each CDR3. D genes are given only for firm matches.

TRBJ2-1 14 TRBV4-2 TRBD2 ASSRTSGSSYNEQF
TRBJ2-1 14 TRBV7-6 TRBD1 ASSSQTGGAYNEQF
TRBJ1-1 11 TRBV18 - ASSQGAITEAF
TRBJ2-1 11 TRBV4-3 - ASSQGVDYGQF
TRBJ2-1 14 TRBV7-2 - ASSFVPALTYNEQF
TRBJ1-5 12 TRBV15 - ATSGQPPNQPQH
TRBJ2-7 9 TRBV20-1 - SARTDSEQY
TRBJ2-5 11 TRBV19 - ASSNPAPGAQY
TRBJ2-2 11 TRBV7-3 - ASSSSASGELF
TRBJ1-3 12 TRBV29-1 - SVVPGGPGNTIY
TRBJ1-4 15 TRBV15 TRBD1 ATSRAGTVRTNEKLF
TRBJ2-3 15 TRBV28 TRBD2 ASSPLLGTRWADTQY
TRBJ2-3 15 TRBV4-3 TRBD1 ASSQGVGDRGEDTQY
TRBJ2-1 14 TRBV9 - ASSVTGGGTGVEQF
TRBJ2-3 13 TRBV5-6 - ASSFGWRDADTQY
TRBJ2-1 10 TRBV4-2 - ASSLTRNEQF
TRBJ2-5 11 TRBV30 - AWSLLVKETQY
TRBJ1-2 9 TRBV2 - ASSDSWVYT
TRBJ2-6 15 TRBV5-1 - ASSFWGRGTGANVLT
TRBJ1-2 12 TRBV18 - ASSPTGSFYGYT
TRBJ2-2 13 TRBV9 TRBD1 ASSAGTAFAGELF
TRBJ1-1 12 TRBV6-5 - ASSPLGGSTEAF
TRBJ1-2 11 TRBV18 - ASSSGFNYGYT
TRBJ1-2 12 TRBV11-2 TRBD1 ASSLEGQALSFT
TRBJ2-1 13 TRBV6-5 - ASSPGGAGGNEQF
TRBJ2-7 12 TRBV5-1 TRBD1 ASSSGQPLSEQY
TRBJ2-3 13 TRBV6-1 - ASSEYFGSTDTQY
TRBJ2-5 10 TRBV28 - ASSSAAQTQY
TRBJ1-1 12 TRBV5-1 - ASSLGSANTEAF
TRBJ1-2 12 TRBV5-1 TRBD1 ASSSETGTYGYT
TRBJ2-3 11 TRBV7-2 - ASSSGEADTQY
TRBJ1-2 11 TRBV6-6 - ASSSTDIYGYT
TRBJ2-1 14 TRBV5-1 TRBD2 ASSLRTSGSGNEQF
TRBJ2-2 12 TRBV15 - ATSSFLGGGELF
TRBJ2-4 12 TRBV29-1 - SVEDPKGKNIQY
TRBJ2-5 11 TRBV5-6 TRBD1 ASSRQGEETQY
TRBJ1-5 14 TRBV7-2 - ASSADFLRGNQPQH
TRBJ1-1 12 TRBV4-3 - ASSQVGMNTEAF
TRBJ2-3 13 TRBV28 - ASSLLPGGTDTQY
TRBJ1-1 11 TRBV19 - ASRHAMNTEAF
TRBJ1-5 12 TRBV5-1 - ASSLGGSNQPQH
TRBJ2-4 10 TRBV7-9 - ASGPGSDIQY
TRBJ2-4 12 TRBV7-9 - ASSLGASGNIQY
TRBJ2-5 13 TRBV4-1 - ASSQNLGDRETQY
TRBJ1-2 14 TRBV19 TRBD1 ASSLGQGGTMVGYT
TRBJ2-7 12 TRBV7-2 - ASSLEQVSNEQY
TRBJ2-1 11 TRBV7-3 TRBD2 ASSLAGVNEQF
TRBJ1-1 13 TRBV5-1 TRBD1 ASSPGQTMNTEAF
TRBJ1-6 13 TRBV4-2 TRBD1 ASSFSGTGVSPLH